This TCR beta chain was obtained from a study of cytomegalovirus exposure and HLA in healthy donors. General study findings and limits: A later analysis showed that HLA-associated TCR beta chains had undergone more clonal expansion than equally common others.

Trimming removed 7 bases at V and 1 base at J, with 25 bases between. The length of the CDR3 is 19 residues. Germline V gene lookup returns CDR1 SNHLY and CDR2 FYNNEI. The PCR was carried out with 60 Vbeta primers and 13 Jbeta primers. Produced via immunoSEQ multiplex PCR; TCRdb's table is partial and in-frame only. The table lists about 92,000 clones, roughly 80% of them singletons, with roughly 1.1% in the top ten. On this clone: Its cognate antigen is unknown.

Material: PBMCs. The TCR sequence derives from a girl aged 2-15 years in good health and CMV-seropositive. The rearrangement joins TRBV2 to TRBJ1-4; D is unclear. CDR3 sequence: CASTGINRPTRQTNEKLFF. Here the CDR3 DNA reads TGTGCCAGCACTGGTATTAACAGACCAACCCGGCAAACTAATGAAAAACTGTTTTTT.